This T cell receptor (beta chain) is drawn from a study of lymphopenia after photon versus proton radiotherapy. Study conclusions and caveats: After the lymphocyte nadir, photon-treated repertoires showed oligoclonal expansion, especially of CD8+ Temra cells. Photon-treated patients lost naive T cells and TCR diversity; proton-treated stayed stable. A bigger post-nadir fall in TCR diversity correlated inversely with survival time in deceased patients.

The V gene's germline CDR1 is MDHEN and CDR2 SYDVKM. Trimming left V 2 bases short and J 6 bases short, with 20 bases between. CDR3 size: 17 residues. Repertoires were generated with immunoSEQ multiplex PCR, while TCRdb's copy carries only in-frame clones and drops some. The sample has roughly 30,000 clones; around 85% are singletons. Concerning this clone itself: Its antigen remains unidentified.

The genes are TRBV28 and TRBJ2-4; D may be TRBD1 or TRBD2 (7 bases each). This receptor was identified in a man between 50 and 59 years old with gastric cancer. The sequencing here drew on peripheral blood, taken from a patient treated with photon-based radiotherapy. The CDR3 loop is CASSLGPQGRGRNIQYF. The DNA of the CDR3 is TGTGCCAGCAGTTTAGGACCACAGGGGAGGGGGCGAAACATTCAGTACTTC. The whole variable domain, remainder taken from reference TRBV28 and TRBJ2-4, is DVKVTQSSRYLVKRTGEKVFLECVQDMDHENMFWYRQDPGLGLRLIYFSYDVKMKEKGDIPEGYSVSREKKERFSLILESASTNQTSMYLCASSLGPQGRGRNIQYFGAGTRLSVL.